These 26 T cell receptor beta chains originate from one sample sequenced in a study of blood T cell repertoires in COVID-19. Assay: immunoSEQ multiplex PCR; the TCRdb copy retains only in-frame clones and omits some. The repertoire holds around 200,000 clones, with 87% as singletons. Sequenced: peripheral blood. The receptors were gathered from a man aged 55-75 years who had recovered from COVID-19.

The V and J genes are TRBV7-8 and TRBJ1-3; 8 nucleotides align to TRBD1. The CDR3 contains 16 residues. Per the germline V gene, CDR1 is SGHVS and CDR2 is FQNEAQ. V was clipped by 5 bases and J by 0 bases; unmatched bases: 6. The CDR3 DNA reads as TGTGCCAGCAGCCTCGGGACAGGCCTCTCTGGAAACACCATATATTTT. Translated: CASSLGTGLSGNTIYF.

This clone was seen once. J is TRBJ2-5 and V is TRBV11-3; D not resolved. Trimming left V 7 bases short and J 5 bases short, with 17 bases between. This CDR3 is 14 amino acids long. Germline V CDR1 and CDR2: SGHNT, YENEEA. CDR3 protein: CASTAGPTSETQYF. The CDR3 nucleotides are TGTGCCAGCACGGCAGGCCCTACCTCGGAGACCCAGTACTTC.

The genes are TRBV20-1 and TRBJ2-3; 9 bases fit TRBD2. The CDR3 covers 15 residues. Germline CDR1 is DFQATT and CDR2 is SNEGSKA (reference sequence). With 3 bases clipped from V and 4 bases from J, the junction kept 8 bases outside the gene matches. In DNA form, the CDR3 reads TGCAGTGCTAGTTTAGCGGGGGCCAGGGCAGATACGCAGTATTTT. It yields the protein CSASLAGARADTQYF.

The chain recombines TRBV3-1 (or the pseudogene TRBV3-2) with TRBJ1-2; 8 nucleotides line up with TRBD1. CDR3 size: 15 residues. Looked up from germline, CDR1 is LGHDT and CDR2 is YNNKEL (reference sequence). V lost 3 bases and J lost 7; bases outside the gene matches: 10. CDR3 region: CASSHLHQGAGGYTF. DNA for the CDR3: TGTGCCAGCAGCCATCTCCACCAGGGGGCCGGTGGCTACACCTTC.

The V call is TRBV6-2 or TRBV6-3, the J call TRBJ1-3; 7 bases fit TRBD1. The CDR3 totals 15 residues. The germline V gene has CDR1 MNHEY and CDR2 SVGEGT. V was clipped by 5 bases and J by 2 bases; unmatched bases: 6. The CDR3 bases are TGTGCCAGCAGTGGGTACAGGGGACCTGGAAACACCATATATTTT. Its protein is CASSGYRGPGNTIYF.

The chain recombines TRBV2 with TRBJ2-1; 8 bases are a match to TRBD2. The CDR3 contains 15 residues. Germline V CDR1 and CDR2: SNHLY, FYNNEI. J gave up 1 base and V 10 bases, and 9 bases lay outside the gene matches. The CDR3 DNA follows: TGTGCCACCATTCCTAGCGGGTCTTCCTACAATGAGCAGTTCTTC. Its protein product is CATIPSGSSYNEQFF. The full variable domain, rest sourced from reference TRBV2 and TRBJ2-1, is EPEVTQTPSHQVTQMGQEVILRCVPISNHLYFYWYRQILGQKVEFLVSFYNNEISEKSEIFDDQFSVERPDGSNFTLKIRSTKLEDSAMYFCATIPSGSSYNEQFFGPGTRLTVL.

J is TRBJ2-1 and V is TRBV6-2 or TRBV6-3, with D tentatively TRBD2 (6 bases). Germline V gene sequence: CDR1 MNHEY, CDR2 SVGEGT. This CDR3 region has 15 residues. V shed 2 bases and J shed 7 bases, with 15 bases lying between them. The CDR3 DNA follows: TGTGCCAGCAGTTACGGAGGGGCGGGTTTGAATGAGCAGTTCTTC. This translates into CASSYGGAGLNEQFF.

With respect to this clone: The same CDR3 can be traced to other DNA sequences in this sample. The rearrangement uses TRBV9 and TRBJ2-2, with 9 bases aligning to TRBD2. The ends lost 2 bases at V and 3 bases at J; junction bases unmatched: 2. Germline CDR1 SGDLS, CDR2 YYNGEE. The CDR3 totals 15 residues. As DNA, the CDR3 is TGTGCCAGCAGCGTGTTAGCGGGGGACACCGGGGAGCTGTTTTTT. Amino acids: CASSVLAGDTGELFF.

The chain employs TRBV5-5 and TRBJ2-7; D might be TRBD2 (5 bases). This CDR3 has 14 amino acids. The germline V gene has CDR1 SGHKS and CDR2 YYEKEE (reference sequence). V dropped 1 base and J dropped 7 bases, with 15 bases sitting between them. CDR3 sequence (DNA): TGTGCCAGCAGCTTGCTGGGAGCCGGCGGGGAGCAGTACTTC. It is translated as CASSLLGAGGEQYF.

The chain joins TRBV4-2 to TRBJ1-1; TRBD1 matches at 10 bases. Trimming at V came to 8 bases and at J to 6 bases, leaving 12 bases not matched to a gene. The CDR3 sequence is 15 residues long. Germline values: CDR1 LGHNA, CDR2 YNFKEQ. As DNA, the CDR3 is TGTGCCAGCGCGGATACGGGACAGGGGAAGGCTGAAGCTTTCTTT. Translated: CASADTGQGKAEAFF.

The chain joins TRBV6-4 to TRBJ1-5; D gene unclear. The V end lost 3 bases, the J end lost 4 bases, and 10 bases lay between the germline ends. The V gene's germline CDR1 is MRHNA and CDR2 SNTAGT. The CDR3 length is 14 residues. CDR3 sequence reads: CASSETSANQPQHF. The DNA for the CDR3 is TGTGCCAGCAGTGAAACGTCAGCGAATCAGCCCCAGCATTTT.

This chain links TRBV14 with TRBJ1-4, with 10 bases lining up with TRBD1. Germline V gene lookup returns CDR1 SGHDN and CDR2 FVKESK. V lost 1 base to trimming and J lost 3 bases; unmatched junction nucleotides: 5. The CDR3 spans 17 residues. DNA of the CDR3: TGTGCCAGCAGCCAAGCGAGACAGGGGGCGGCTAATGAAAAACTGTTTTTT. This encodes CASSQARQGAANEKLFF.

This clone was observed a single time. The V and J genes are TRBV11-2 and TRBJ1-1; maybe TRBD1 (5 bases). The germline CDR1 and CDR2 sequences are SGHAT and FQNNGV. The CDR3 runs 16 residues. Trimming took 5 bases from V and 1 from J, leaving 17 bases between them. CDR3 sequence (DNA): TGTGCCAGCAGCCAGCGCCGGGGGACGAAGAACACTGAAGCTTTCTTT. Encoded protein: CASSQRRGTKNTEAFF.

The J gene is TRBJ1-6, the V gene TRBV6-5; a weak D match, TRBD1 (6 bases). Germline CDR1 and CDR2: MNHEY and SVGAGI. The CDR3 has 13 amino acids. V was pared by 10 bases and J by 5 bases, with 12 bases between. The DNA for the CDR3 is TGTGCCACAAGACAGGTCCATAATTCACCCCTCCACTTT. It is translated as CATRQVHNSPLHF.

CDR3 region: CASSSTGPEFEQYF. CDR3 nucleotide sequence: TGTGCCAGCAGCTCGACAGGGCCCGAGTTTGAGCAGTACTTC. The chain links TRBV27 to TRBJ2-7, with TRBD1 matching over 7 bases. Germline V CDR1 and CDR2: MNHEY, SMNVEV (reference sequence). The CDR3 spans 14 residues. The J segment lost 7 bases and the V segment lost 6 bases, leaving 12 bases of the junction unmatched.

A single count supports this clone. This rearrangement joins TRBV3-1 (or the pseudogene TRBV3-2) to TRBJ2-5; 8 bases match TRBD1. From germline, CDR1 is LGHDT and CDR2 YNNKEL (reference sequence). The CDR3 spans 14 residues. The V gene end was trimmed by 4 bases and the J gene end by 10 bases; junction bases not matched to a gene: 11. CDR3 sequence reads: CASSPGQVREDQYF. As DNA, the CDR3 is TGTGCCAGCAGCCCGGGACAGGTGAGGGAGGACCAGTACTTC.

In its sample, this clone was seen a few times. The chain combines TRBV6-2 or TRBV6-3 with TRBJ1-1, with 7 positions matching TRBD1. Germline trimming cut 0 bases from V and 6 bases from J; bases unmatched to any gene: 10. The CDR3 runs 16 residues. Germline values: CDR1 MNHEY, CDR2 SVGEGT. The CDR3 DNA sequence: TGTGCCAGCAGTTACTCGGAGGGGGCGGCCAACTCTGAAGCTTTCTTT. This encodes CASSYSEGAANSEAFF.

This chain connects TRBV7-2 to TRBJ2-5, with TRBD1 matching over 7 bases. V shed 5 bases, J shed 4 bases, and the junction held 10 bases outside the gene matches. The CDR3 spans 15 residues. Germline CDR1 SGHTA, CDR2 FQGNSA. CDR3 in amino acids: CASSPQGQLRETQYF. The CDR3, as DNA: TGTGCCAGCAGCCCCCAGGGACAGTTAAGAGAGACCCAGTACTTC.

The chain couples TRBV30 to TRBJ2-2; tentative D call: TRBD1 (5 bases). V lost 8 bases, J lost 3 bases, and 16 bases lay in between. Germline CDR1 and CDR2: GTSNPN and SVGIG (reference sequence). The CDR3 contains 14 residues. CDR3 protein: CARGRTSDTGELFF. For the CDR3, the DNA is TGTGCCCGAGGCCGGACATCGGACACCGGGGAGCTGTTTTTT.

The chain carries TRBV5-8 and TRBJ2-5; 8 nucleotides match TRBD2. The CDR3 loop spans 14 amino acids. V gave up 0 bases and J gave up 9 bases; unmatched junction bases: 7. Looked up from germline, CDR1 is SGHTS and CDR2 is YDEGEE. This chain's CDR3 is CASSLAPASGPQYF. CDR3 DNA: TGTGCCAGCAGCTTGGCCCCGGCTAGCGGGCCCCAGTACTTC.

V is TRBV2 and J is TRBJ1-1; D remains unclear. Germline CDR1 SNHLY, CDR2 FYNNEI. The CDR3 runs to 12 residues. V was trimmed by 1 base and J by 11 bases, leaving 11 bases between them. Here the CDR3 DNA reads TGTGCCAGCAGTGAAGGACAACCTCGGGCTTTCTTT. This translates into CASSEGQPRAFF.

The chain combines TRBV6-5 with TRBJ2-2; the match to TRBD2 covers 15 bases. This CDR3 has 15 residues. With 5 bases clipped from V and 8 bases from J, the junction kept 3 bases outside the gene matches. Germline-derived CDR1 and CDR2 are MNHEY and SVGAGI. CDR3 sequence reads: CASSQGTSGRGELFF. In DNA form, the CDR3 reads TGTGCCAGCAGTCAGGGGACTAGCGGGAGGGGGGAGCTGTTTTTT.

As DNA, the CDR3 is TGTGCCAGCACCGATGGGACAGCCTTCTCCTACGAGCAGTACTTC. It is translated as CASTDGTAFSYEQYF. The chain recombines TRBV6-5 with TRBJ2-7; 7 nucleotides align to TRBD1. The germline V gene encodes CDR1 MNHEY and CDR2 SVGAGI. V was pared by 7 bases and J by 0 bases, with 9 bases of the junction left unmatched. There are 15 residues in the CDR3.

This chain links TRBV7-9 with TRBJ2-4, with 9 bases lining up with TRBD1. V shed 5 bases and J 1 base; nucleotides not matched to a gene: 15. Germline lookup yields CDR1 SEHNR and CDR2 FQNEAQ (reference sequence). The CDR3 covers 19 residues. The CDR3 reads CASSLPGQGGTLAKNIQYF. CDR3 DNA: TGTGCCAGCAGCCTTCCGGGACAGGGAGGGACCTTGGCCAAAAACATTCAGTACTTC. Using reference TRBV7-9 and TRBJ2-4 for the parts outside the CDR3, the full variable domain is DTGVSQNPRHKITKRGQNVTFRCDPISEHNRLYWYRQTLGQGPEFLTYFQNEAQLEKSRLLSDRFSAERPKGSFSTLEIQRTEQGDSAMYLCASSLPGQGGTLAKNIQYFGAGTRLSVL.

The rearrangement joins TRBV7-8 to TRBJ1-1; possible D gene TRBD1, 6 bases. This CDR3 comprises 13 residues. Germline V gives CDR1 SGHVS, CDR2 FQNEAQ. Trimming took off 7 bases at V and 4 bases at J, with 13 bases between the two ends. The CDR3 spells CASTQQGGTEAFF. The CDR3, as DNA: TGTGCCAGCACCCAACAGGGCGGCACTGAAGCTTTCTTT.

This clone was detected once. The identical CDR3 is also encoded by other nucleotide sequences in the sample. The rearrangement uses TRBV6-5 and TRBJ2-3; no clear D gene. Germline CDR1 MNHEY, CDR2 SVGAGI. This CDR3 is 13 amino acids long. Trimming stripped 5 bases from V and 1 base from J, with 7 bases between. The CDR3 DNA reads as TGTGCCAGCAGTCCCCCTGGCACAGATACGCAGTATTTT. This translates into CASSPPGTDTQYF.